This entry lists 5 T cell receptor beta chains sequenced from one sample in a study of cytomegalovirus exposure and HLA in healthy donors. This table comes from immunoSEQ multiplex PCR, and its TCRdb copy is limited to in-frame clones, with some not included. The sample records about 160,000 clones, about 90% being singletons. The material sequenced was PBMCs. The receptor source for this set is a woman aged 18-29 years in good health and CMV-seropositive.

A note on this clone: Mismatch with germline at one junction end may stem from a read error. This sequence joins TRBV4-1 and TRBJ2-1, with a tentative D call TRBD2 (6 bases). Germline V lookup: CDR1 MGHRA, CDR2 YSYEKL. The CDR3 has 13 residues. The CDR3 bases are TGCGCCAGCAACCAAGGAGGGCCAGCAGAGCAGTTCTTC. Protein: CASNQGGPAEQFF.

The V gene is TRBV30, the J gene TRBJ1-4; perhaps TRBD1 as D (5 bases). Germline CDR1 is GTSNPN and CDR2 is SVGIG (reference sequence). V lost 6 bases and J lost 7, with 12 bases in between. The CDR3 extends over 12 amino acids. The CDR3 is CACSGVTEKLFF. The CDR3 coding sequence is TGTGCCTGTTCGGGGGTTACTGAAAAACTGTTTTTT.

The chain carries TRBV7-9 and TRBJ1-1; 9 nucleotides align to TRBD1. This CDR3 spans 16 amino acids. Germline CDR1 and CDR2: SEHNR and FQNEAQ (reference sequence). The J segment lost 3 bases and the V segment lost 5 bases, leaving 10 bases of the junction unmatched. The CDR3 is CASSHDRGQGHTEAFF. CDR3 coding DNA: TGTGCCAGCAGCCATGACCGAGGACAGGGGCACACTGAAGCTTTCTTT.

This clone was seen just once. This rearrangement joins TRBV5-1 to TRBJ2-1; 10 nucleotides match TRBD2. Looked up from germline, CDR1 is SGHRS and CDR2 is YFSETQ. The CDR3 is made up of 16 amino acids. Trimming took 2 bases from V and 8 from J; bases not matched to a gene: 10. The CDR3 is CASSFDLAGVMDEQFF. The CDR3 nucleotides are TGCGCCAGCAGCTTCGACCTAGCGGGAGTCATGGATGAGCAGTTCTTC.

The chain links TRBV10-1 to TRBJ1-3, with 7 bases fitting TRBD1. Germline V gene data show CDR1 as WNHNN and CDR2 as SYGVQD (reference sequence). This CDR3 spans 15 amino acids. Trimming cost V 6 bases and J 0 bases; bases outside gene matches: 5. In nucleotides, the CDR3 is TGCGCCAGCAGGGGGGACAGTTCCTCTGGAAACACCATATATTTT. Encoded protein: CASRGDSSSGNTIYF.